What follows are 11 T cell receptor beta chains derived from one specimen sequenced in a study of T cells after yellow fever vaccination. TCRdb re-called the 5' RACE reads with MiXCR, one entry per CDR3 protein. The data contain about 550,000 distinct CDR3 sequences, about 19% of them singletons. The sample was PBMCs, taken 15 days after the yellow fever booster vaccination. Receptor source: a young man who received the YFV17D yellow fever vaccine.

This clonotype was seen more than once but under ten times. CDR3 sequence: CASGQGAGEQFF. CDR3 nucleotide sequence: TGTGCCAGTGGACAGGGGGCAGGTGAGCAGTTCTTC. The chain links TRBV12-3 or TRBV12-4 to TRBJ2-1; TRBD1 matches 11 bases. J gave up 9 bases and V 9 bases, and 4 bases lay outside the gene matches. The CDR3 has 12 residues.

This clonotype was counted a few times. V gene TRBV20-1 combines with J gene TRBJ2-3; 8 bases map to TRBD2. V was clipped by 8 bases and J by 0 bases; unmatched bases: 16. The CDR3 runs to 17 residues. CDR1 is DFQATT and CDR2 is SNEGSKA in the germline V gene (reference sequence). Written as DNA, the CDR3 is TGCAGTCCCGCTGGGGCGGGAGGCCAAGGAAGCACAGATACGCAGTATTTT. This codes for CSPAGAGGQGSTDTQYF.

The V and J genes are TRBV12-3 or TRBV12-4 and TRBJ2-1; D uncertain. The germline V and J ends were trimmed by 6 bases and 0 bases, with 12 bases remaining between them. The CDR3 runs 15 residues. CDR3 residues: CASSKRTISYNEQFF. The CDR3 nucleotides are TGTGCCAGCAGCAAGAGGACCATCTCCTACAATGAGCAGTTCTTC.

The table lists this clonotype with a few counts. The chain's CDR3 is CASSATSSGYEQYF. CDR3 nucleotide sequence: TGTGCCAGCAGTGCGACTAGCTCTGGGTACGAGCAGTACTTC. V is TRBV2 and J is TRBJ2-7; TRBD2 aligns across 7 bases. Germline CDR1 SNHLY, CDR2 FYNNEI. The CDR3 is made up of 14 amino acids. The trim removed 4 bases at V and 4 bases at J, leaving 7 bases unmatched. Drawing the rest from reference TRBV2 and TRBJ2-7, the complete variable domain is EPEVTQTPSHQVTQMGQEVILRCVPISNHLYFYWYRQILGQKVEFLVSFYNNEISEKSEIFDDQFSVERPDGSNFTLKIRSTKLEDSAMYFCASSATSSGYEQYFGPGTRLTVT.

The rearrangement joins TRBV9 to TRBJ2-1, with unresolved D. Germline lookup yields CDR1 SGDLS and CDR2 YYNGEE. The CDR3 has 12 amino acids. The V and J ends lost 4 bases and 10 bases respectively, with 12 bases between them. The CDR3 sequence is CASSPRSQEQFF. For the CDR3, the DNA is TGTGCCAGCAGCCCCCGTTCCCAGGAGCAGTTCTTC. The entire variable domain, with the rest obtained from reference TRBV9 and TRBJ2-1, is as follows: DSGVTQTPKHLITATGQRVTLRCSPRSGDLSVYWYQQSLDQGLQFLIQYYNGEERAKGNILERFSAQQFPDLHSELNLSSLELGDSALYFCASSPRSQEQFFGPGTRLTVL.

V usage is TRBV7-6 and J usage is TRBJ2-1; 8 nucleotides align to TRBD2. V trimming: 10 bases; J trimming: 0 bases; junction bases outside the gene matches: 14. CDR3 size: 17 residues. CDR1 and CDR2 (germline): SGHVS, FNYEAQ. CDR3 DNA: TGTGCCACCTCGGGGGGGGGAACTCCGAGCTCCTACAATGAGCAGTTCTTC. Protein product: CATSGGGTPSSYNEQFF. Complete variable domain (other parts from reference TRBV7-6 and TRBJ2-1): GAGVSQSPRYKVTKRGQDVALRCDPISGHVSLYWYRQALGQGPEFLTYFNYEAQQDKSGLPNDRFSAERPEGSISTLTIQRTEQRDSAMYRCATSGGGTPSSYNEQFFGPGTRLTVL.

This clonotype has more than one count but fewer than ten. V and J are TRBV7-8 and TRBJ2-3; 7 positions match TRBD2. CDR1 and CDR2 (germline): SGHVS, FQNEAQ. V lost 5 bases and J lost 6; bases outside the gene matches: 17. This CDR3 region has 17 residues. CDR3: CASSLTDGRDLSDTQYF. The CDR3 coding sequence is TGTGCCAGCAGCCTCACCGATGGGAGGGATTTGTCGGATACGCAGTATTTT.

This clonotype has a handful of counts. The V and J genes are TRBV6-5 and TRBJ2-7; the D gene is possibly TRBD1 (5 bases). The CDR3 extends over 13 amino acids. CDR1 MNHEY and CDR2 SVGAGI come from the germline V gene. Trimming stripped 0 bases from V and 6 bases from J, with 9 bases between. The CDR3 nucleotides read TGTGCCAGCAGTTACTCGACAGCGCGCGAGCAGTACTTC. Protein: CASSYSTAREQYF.

J is TRBJ2-1 and V is TRBV25-1; 11 nucleotides agree with TRBD2. Germline CDR1 MGHDK, CDR2 SYGVNS. With V trimmed by 8 bases and J by 14 bases, 17 bases remained unmatched. The CDR3 has 15 amino acids. The CDR3 nucleotides read TGTGCCAGCTCCGCTTCAGAGTTAGCGGGAGGGCCAAAGTTCTTC. This sequence encodes CASSASELAGGPKFF.

The gene calls are TRBV19 and TRBJ2-2; tentatively, D is TRBD1 (7 bases). The CDR3 runs to 16 residues. Trimming removed 3 bases from V and 0 bases from J, with 11 bases in between. The V gene's germline CDR1 is LNHDA and CDR2 SQIVND (reference sequence). CDR3 region: CASSISGGSNTGELFF. As DNA, the CDR3 is TGTGCCAGTAGTATCTCAGGGGGGTCGAACACCGGGGAGCTGTTTTTT. Using reference TRBV19 and TRBJ2-2 for the parts outside the CDR3, the full variable domain is DGGITQSPKYLFRKEGQNVTLSCEQNLNHDAMYWYRQDPGQGLRLIYYSQIVNDFQKGDIAEGYSVSREKKESFPLTVTSAQKNPTAFYLCASSISGGSNTGELFFGEGSRLTVL.

The chain couples TRBV11-2 to TRBJ2-7, with 9 bases identical to TRBD2. The germline CDR1 and CDR2 sequences are SGHAT and FQNNGV. This CDR3 has 16 residues. The V segment lost 3 bases and the J segment 3 bases; nucleotides outside the gene matches: 9. The CDR3 bases are TGTGCCAGCAGCTTCCCTAGCGGGAACCTCCTCTACGAGCAGTACTTC. Translating it yields CASSFPSGNLLYEQYF.